The source of this TCR beta chain is a study of neurological immune-mediated disorders. General observations from the study: HTLV-1-associated myelopathy ranked highest for TCR clonal expansion and multiple sclerosis lowest, beneath healthy controls.

Documented time point: longitudinal time-point 3. Stored at -80 C, 2 million PBMCs were the source of the unsorted libraries. Trimming took 5 bases from V and 3 from J, leaving 17 bases between them. The CDR3 has 16 residues. Per the germline V gene, CDR1 is DFQATT and CDR2 is SNEGSKA (reference sequence). This clonotype occurred many times. Its specificity is not known. The authors made cDNA by 5'RACE with 10-nucleotide random UMIs. Sequencing of 15-18 subjects in each run yielded over 180 million TCR-beta sequences. TCRdb passed the 5' RACE reads through MiXCR, listing each CDR3 protein once. The table lists 45,000 to 60,000 distinct CDR3 sequences, roughly an eighth of them singletons.

The chain carries TRBV20-1 and TRBJ2-6; D is possibly TRBD1 (5 bases). Sample: PBMCs. This sequence originates from a male donor with HTLV-1-associated myelopathy (HAM/TSP). DNA for the CDR3: TGCAGTGCTCGAAAGCCAGGGTCTGGTGGGGCCAACGTCCTGACTTTC. Protein product: CSARKPGSGGANVLTF.